This T cell receptor beta chain was retrieved from a study of blood T cell repertoires in COVID-19. On the study more broadly: Whether acute or convalescent, the COVID-19 samples came from the United States, Italy and Spain.

The CDR3 extends over 16 amino acids. Germline CDR1 reads SGHAT; CDR2 reads FQNNGV. Trimming cost V 8 bases and J 0 bases; bases outside gene matches: 12. The protocol was immunoSEQ multiplex PCR, while the TCRdb copy is restricted to in-frame clones and leaves out a portion. The table lists 7,000 or so clones, about 88% of them singletons, with roughly 10% in the top ten. The TCR sequence derives from a man aged 65 to 85 with active COVID-19. Source material: peripheral blood. V gene TRBV11-2 combines with J gene TRBJ1-2; 7 bases line up with TRBD1. The CDR3 region has the DNA TGTGCCAGCTCGGTGGAGGGGGCCCACCCTAACTATGGCTACACCTTC. Translation gives CASSVEGAHPNYGYTF.